The TCR beta chain described here comes from a study of CD8 T cells in ankylosing spondylitis. Germline V CDR1 and CDR2: MNHEY, SMNVEV (reference sequence). This CDR3 comprises 14 residues. Trimming pared 2 bases from V and 6 bases from J, leaving 14 bases between. In making TCR beta libraries, quantitative 5'-RACE with molecular barcodes was used. Each CDR3 protein is one row after TCRdb ran MiXCR on the 5' RACE reads. The sample comprises approximately 140,000 distinct CDR3 sequences, 40% to 50% of which are singletons, and approximately 14% rests with the top ten. Sequenced input: synovial fluid, either unsorted or a sorted T cell fraction (not recorded which). The chain employs TRBV27 and TRBJ2-7; perhaps TRBD2 as D (6 bases). This receptor was obtained from a male donor with ankylosing spondylitis. The CDR3 protein is CASSLIGGYGEQYF. DNA for the CDR3: TGTGCCAGCAGTTTAATCGGGGGATATGGCGAGCAGTACTTC.